These T cell receptor beta chains were read from a single sample in a study of PD-1 blockade in mismatch repair-deficient tumors. This table comes from immunoSEQ multiplex PCR, and its TCRdb copy is limited to in-frame clones, with some not included. This sample yields 25,000 to 30,000 clones, of which roughly 80% are seen a single time; 2.5% to 3.5% belongs to the top ten. Sample: PBMCs, taken before pembrolizumab treatment. The receptors stem from an adult with mismatch repair-deficient cancer. The CDR3 runs from the conserved cysteine through the conserved F or W. A D gene is named only where the DNA matches it firmly. Rows may omit the clone size; those that give it use once, few, many or a size class.

>TRBD1|TRBV4-2|TRBJ2-2|.
CASSQALGQGSTGELFF
TGTGCCAGCAGCCAAGCCCTCGGACAGGGATCCACCGGGGAGCTGTTTTTT
>TRBD2|TRBV6-4|TRBJ2-3|.
CASSEASGSTDTQYF
TGTGCCAGCAGTGAGGCTAGCGGGAGCACAGATACGCAGTATTTT
>TRBD1|TRBV29-1|TRBJ2-2|.
CSAGTGDTGELFF
TGCAGCGCAGGGACAGGAGACACCGGGGAGCTGTTTTTT
>.|TRBV19|TRBJ2-1|.
CASSKLAPRTNEQFF
TGTGCCAGTAGTAAACTAGCTCCACGGACGAATGAGCAGTTCTTC
>TRBD1|TRBV27|TRBJ2-6|.
CASRRDRGLSGANVLTF
TGTGCCAGCAGGCGGGACAGGGGGCTCTCTGGGGCCAACGTCCTGACTTTC
>TRBD1|TRBV6-5|TRBJ2-7|.
CASSYRFLTGGYEQYF
TGTGCCAGCAGTTACCGATTCTTAACAGGGGGCTACGAGCAGTACTTC
>TRBD1|TRBV10-3|TRBJ1-2|.
CAISARIFTGAGNYGYTF
TGTGCCATCAGTGCCAGGATATTCACAGGGGCGGGGAACTATGGCTACACCTTC
>TRBD2|TRBV4-1|TRBJ2-5|.
CASSQPTPGLAAQETQYF
TGCGCCAGCAGCCAGCCCACCCCGGGACTAGCGGCTCAAGAGACCCAGTACTTC
>TRBD2|TRBV7-9|TRBJ2-1|few
CASSLGLLAGLSSYNEQFF
TGTGCCAGCAGCTTAGGTCTACTAGCGGGGCTTAGCTCCTACAATGAGCAGTTCTTC
>TRBD2|TRBV5-1|TRBJ2-5|.
CASSQGLLAGGETQYF
TGCGCCAGCAGTCAGGGGCTACTAGCGGGAGGAGAGACCCAGTACTTC
>.|TRBV28|TRBJ2-1|.
CASSLSGSSYNEQFF
TGTGCCAGCAGTCTTAGCGGCAGCTCCTACAATGAGCAGTTCTTC
>TRBD1|TRBV2|TRBJ1-4|.
CATHRTGGGEKLFF
TGTGCCACCCACCGGACAGGGGGAGGTGAAAAACTGTTTTTT
>.|TRBV5-4|TRBJ1-4|.
CASSLTKSTNEKLFF
TGTGCCAGCAGCTTGACAAAATCAACTAATGAAAAACTGTTTTTT